These 15 T cell receptor beta chains share one sample of origin, sequenced in a study of T cell clonality in common variable immunodeficiency. Study-level results: Fewer deletions and N-nucleotide insertions were reportedly seen in common variable immunodeficiency TCR beta sequences.

TCRdb's table, derived via immunoSEQ multiplex PCR, lists solely in-frame clones and lacks some. The sample has about 21,000 clones, none seen only once. No cognate antigen is known for these TCRs. The material sequenced was peripheral blood mononuclear cells. The receptors come from a human donor with common variable immunodeficiency.

In this sample, this clone turned up many times. The observed sequence ends 3 residues before the CDR3 terminus, with the missing tail filled in from the germline J gene. This rearrangement joins TRBV5-1 to TRBJ2-3; the match to TRBD1 covers 11 bases. The CDR3 sequence is 16 residues long. Germline values: CDR1 SGHRS, CDR2 YFSETQ. Trimming cost V 0 bases and J 6 bases; bases outside gene matches: 6. The CDR3 region is CASSLEGQGAADTQYF. The part of the CDR3 DNA that was read is TGCGCCAGCAGCTTGGAAGGACAGGGGGCCGCGGATACG.

The sample holds many counts of this clone. The sequenced part of the CDR3 DNA is TGTGCCAGCTCCCTTCAACAAGCCGGGACATCCAAAGGAGAGACC. This encodes CASSLQQAGTSKGET. The entire CDR3 is CASSLQQAGTSKGETQYF. The chain uses TRBV18 and TRBJ2-5; perhaps TRBD1 as D (6 bases). The DNA ends 3 residues before the CDR3 does, and the rest of the CDR3 is filled in from the germline J gene. Germline CDR1 is KGHSH and CDR2 is LQKENI. The germline V and J ends were trimmed by 6 bases and 4 bases, with 27 bases remaining between them. The CDR3 loop spans 18 amino acids.

This clone is judged medium-sized. Coverage ceases 3 residues before the CDR3 finishes, and the germline J gene fills in the end. V and J are TRBV6-2 or TRBV6-3 and TRBJ1-2, with D uncertain. Germline V CDR1 and CDR2: MNHEY, SVGEGT. This CDR3 spans 14 amino acids. Incomplete CDR3 DNA: TGTGCCAGCAGTTACTCTCAACCTAGCAGCGGC. Its protein is CASSYSQPSSG. The complete CDR3 protein is CASSYSQPSSGYTF.

This clone was seen more than once but under ten times. The read ends 3 residues before the CDR3 terminus; that terminus is restored from the germline J gene. V is TRBV7-2 and J is TRBJ2-5; D call uncertain. This CDR3 spans 14 amino acids. In germline, CDR1 is SGHTA, CDR2 FQGNSA. Trimming left V 1 base short and J 5 bases short, with 11 bases between. The CDR3 region is CASSLDAVYETQYF. CDR3 DNA (partial): TGTGCCAGCAGCTTAGACGCGGTGTATGAGACC.

This clone was detected only a few times. Coverage ceases 3 residues before the CDR3 finishes, and the germline J gene fills in the end. The chain joins TRBV7-9 to TRBJ1-4; 8 nucleotides line up with TRBD1. Trimming at V came to 3 bases and at J to 8 bases, leaving 5 bases not matched to a gene. This CDR3 comprises 14 residues. The germline V gene encodes CDR1 SEHNR and CDR2 FQNEAQ (reference sequence). The CDR3 protein is CASSFGQGGEKLFF. Partial CDR3 DNA: TGTGCCAGCAGCTTCGGACAGGGCGGGGAAAAA.

This clone has a handful of counts. The read ends 3 residues early relative to the CDR3; the germline J gene fills the gap. The chain uses TRBV6-2 or TRBV6-3 and TRBJ1-5, with a weak D call TRBD1 (6 bases). This CDR3 comprises 14 residues. Trimming pared 6 bases from V and 5 bases from J, leaving 14 bases between. The V gene's germline CDR1 is MNHEY and CDR2 SVGEGT. CDR3: CASREQGRDQPQHF. The CDR3 bases that were read are TGTGCCAGCAGGGAACAGGGAAGGGATCAGCCC.

Sample share makes this clone medium-sized. The read ends 3 residues early relative to the CDR3; the germline J gene fills the gap. V and J are TRBV20-1 and TRBJ1-5, with no clear D. Per germline, CDR1 DFQATT and CDR2 SNEGSKA (reference sequence). The V and J ends lost 3 bases and 4 bases respectively, with 13 bases between them. The CDR3 is 14 residues long. The sequenced part of the CDR3 DNA is TGCAGTGCTAGGACTCTGAGCTTGAATCAGCCC. This gives the protein CSARTLSLNQP. The whole CDR3 sequence reads CSARTLSLNQPQHF.

As for this clone: The read is 3 residues too short to cover the CDR3 end, so that end is filled in from the germline J gene. This sequence joins TRBV30 and TRBJ2-1; D call uncertain. The CDR3 is made up of 10 amino acids. The V gene lost 7 bases and the J gene lost 5 bases, with 6 bases spanning the gap. CDR1 and CDR2 from the germline V gene are GTSNPN and SVGIG (reference sequence). The CDR3 sequence: CASPNNEQFF. CDR3 bases read: TGTGCCTCCCCTAACAATGAG.

This clone showed up just a few times. The CDR3 end is not reached by the read, which stops 3 residues before it; the germline J gene fills it in. The chain is built from TRBV7-3 and TRBJ2-1; 8 nucleotides agree with TRBD2. The CDR3 length is 15 residues. Trimming cost V 5 bases and J 7 bases; bases outside gene matches: 10. CDR1 SGHTA and CDR2 FQGTGA come from the germline V gene. The CDR3 sequence is CASSPQAGVGNEQFF. The part of the CDR3 DNA that was read is TGTGCCAGCAGCCCCCAAGCGGGAGTAGGGAATGAG.

There are a few counts of this clone. The observed sequence ends 3 residues before the CDR3 terminus, with the missing tail filled in from the germline J gene. The V and J genes are TRBV19 and TRBJ2-1; weak D call: TRBD2 (5 bases). The CDR3 has 13 residues. V dropped 6 bases and J dropped 3 bases, with 9 bases sitting between them. Germline V gives CDR1 LNHDA, CDR2 SQIVND (reference sequence). Partial CDR3 DNA: TGTGCCAGTAGCGGGGATTACTACAATGAG. The encoded protein is CASSGDYYNE. The whole CDR3 is CASSGDYYNEQFF.

This clone appeared a few times. The observed sequence ends 3 residues before the CDR3 terminus, with the missing tail filled in from the germline J gene. The chain combines TRBV7-9 with TRBJ2-5, with TRBD1 as a possible D gene (6 bases). Germline V gives CDR1 SEHNR, CDR2 FQNEAQ (reference sequence). The CDR3 runs to 15 residues. Trimming removed 1 base from V and 6 bases from J, with 15 bases in between. CDR3 DNA, as far as it was read: TGTGCCAGCAGCTTAGGGCAGGGGCGTCAACAGACC. Protein product: CASSLGQGRQQT. The CDR3 in its entirety is CASSLGQGRQQTQYF.

About this clone itself: Coverage ceases 3 residues before the CDR3 finishes, and the germline J gene fills in the end. V is TRBV2 and J is TRBJ2-1; 9 bases align to TRBD2. V shed 4 bases and J 5 bases; nucleotides not matched to a gene: 9. This CDR3 is 16 amino acids long. The germline V gene encodes CDR1 SNHLY and CDR2 FYNNEI. CDR3: CASSGPGTSIDNEQFF. The part of the CDR3 DNA that was read is TGTGCCAGCAGTGGGCCCGGGACTAGCATCGACAATGAG.

As regards this clone: Read sequence stops 3 residues before the CDR3 end, and the germline J gene provides the missing end. The chain couples TRBV18 to TRBJ1-1; D ambiguous. Germline lookup yields CDR1 KGHSH and CDR2 LQKENI. This CDR3 region has 13 residues. Trimming left V 3 bases short and J 4 bases short, with 9 bases between. The DNA read from the CDR3 is TGTGCCAGCTCACCCCAGGAATCCACTGAA. Protein product: CASSPQESTE. The whole CDR3 reads CASSPQESTEAFF.

In the case of this clone: The CDR3 goes on 3 residues after the read ends, and that part is filled in from the germline J gene. V and J are TRBV7-2 and TRBJ2-7; 9 bases align to TRBD2. The CDR3 runs to 14 residues. Unmatched junction bases numbered 4, after V lost 4 bases and J lost 3 bases. CDR1 SGHTA and CDR2 FQGNSA come from the germline V gene. The CDR3 DNA, read in part, is TGTGCCAGCAGCTCTTATAGCGGGAGCTACGAG. As protein: CASSSYSGSYE. The CDR3 reads in full as CASSSYSGSYEQYF. Full variable domain (missing parts from reference TRBV7-2 and TRBJ2-7): GAGVSQSPSNKVTEKGKDVELRCDPISGHTALYWYRQSLGQGLEFLIYFQGNSAPDKSGLPSDRFSAERTGGSVSTLTIQRTQQEDSAVYLCASSSYSGSYEQYFGPGTRLTVT.

This clone was observed a few times. The DNA ends 3 residues before the CDR3 does, and the rest of the CDR3 is filled in from the germline J gene. This sequence joins TRBV7-9 and TRBJ2-2; maybe TRBD2 (6 bases). CDR3 length: 13 amino acids. Germline V gene data show CDR1 as SEHNR and CDR2 as FQNEAQ (reference sequence). Trimming pared 8 bases from V and 7 bases from J, leaving 14 bases between. CDR3 DNA, as far as it was read: TGTGCCAGCGGTGGGGGGAAAGGCGGGGAG. This encodes CASGGGKGGE. The CDR3 reads in full as CASGGGKGGELFF.